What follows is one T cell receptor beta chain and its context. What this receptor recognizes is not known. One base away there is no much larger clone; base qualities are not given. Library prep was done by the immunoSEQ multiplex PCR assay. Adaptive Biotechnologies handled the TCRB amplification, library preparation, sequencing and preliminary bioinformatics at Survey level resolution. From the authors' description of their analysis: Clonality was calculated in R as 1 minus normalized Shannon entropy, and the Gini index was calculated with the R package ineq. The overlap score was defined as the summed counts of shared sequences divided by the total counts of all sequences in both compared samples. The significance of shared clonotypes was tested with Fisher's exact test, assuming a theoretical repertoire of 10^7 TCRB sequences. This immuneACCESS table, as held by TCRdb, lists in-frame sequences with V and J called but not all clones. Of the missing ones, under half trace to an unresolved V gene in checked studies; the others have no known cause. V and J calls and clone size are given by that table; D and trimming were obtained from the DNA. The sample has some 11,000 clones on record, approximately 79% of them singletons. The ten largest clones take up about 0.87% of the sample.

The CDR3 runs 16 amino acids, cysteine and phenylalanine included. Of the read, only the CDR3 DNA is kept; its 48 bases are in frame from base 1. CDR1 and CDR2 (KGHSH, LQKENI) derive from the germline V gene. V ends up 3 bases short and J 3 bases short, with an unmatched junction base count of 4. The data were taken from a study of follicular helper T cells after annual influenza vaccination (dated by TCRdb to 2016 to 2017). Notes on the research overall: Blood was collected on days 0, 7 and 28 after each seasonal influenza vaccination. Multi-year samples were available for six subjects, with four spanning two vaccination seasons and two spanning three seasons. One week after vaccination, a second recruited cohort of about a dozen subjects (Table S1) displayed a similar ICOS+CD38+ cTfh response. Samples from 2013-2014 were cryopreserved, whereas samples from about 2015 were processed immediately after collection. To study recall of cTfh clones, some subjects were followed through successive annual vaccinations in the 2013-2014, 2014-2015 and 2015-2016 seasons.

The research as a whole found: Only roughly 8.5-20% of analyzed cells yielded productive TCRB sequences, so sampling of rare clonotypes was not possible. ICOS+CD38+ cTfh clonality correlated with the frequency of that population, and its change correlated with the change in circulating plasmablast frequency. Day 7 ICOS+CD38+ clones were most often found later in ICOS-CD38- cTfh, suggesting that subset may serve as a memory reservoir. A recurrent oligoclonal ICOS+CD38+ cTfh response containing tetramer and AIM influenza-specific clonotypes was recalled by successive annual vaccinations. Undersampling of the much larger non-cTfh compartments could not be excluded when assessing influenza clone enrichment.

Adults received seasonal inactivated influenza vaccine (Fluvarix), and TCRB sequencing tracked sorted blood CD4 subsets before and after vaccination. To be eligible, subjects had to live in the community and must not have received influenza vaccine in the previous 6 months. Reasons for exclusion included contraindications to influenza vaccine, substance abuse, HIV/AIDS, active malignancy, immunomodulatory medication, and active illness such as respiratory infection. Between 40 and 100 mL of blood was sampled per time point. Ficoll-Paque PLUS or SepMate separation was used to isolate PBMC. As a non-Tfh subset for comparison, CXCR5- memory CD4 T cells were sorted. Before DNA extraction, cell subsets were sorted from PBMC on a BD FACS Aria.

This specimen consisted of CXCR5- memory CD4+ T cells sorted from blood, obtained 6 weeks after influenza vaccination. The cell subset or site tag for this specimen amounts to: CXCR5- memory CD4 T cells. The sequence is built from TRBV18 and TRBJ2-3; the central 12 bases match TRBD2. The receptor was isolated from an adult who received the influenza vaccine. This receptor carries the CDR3 CASSPGLAGSTDTQYF. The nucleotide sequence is TGTGCCAGCTCACCTGGACTAGCGGGGAGTACAGATACGCAGTATTTT.